This T cell receptor (beta chain) was identified in a study of blood T cells in healthy people across ages. Overall study results and limits: In the absence of known donor CMV status, changes in expanded clonotypes were possibly confounded.

This CDR3 contains 15 residues. Trimming pared 0 bases from V and 4 bases from J, leaving 12 bases between. The germline gives CDR1 LGHNA, CDR2 YSLEER. This clonotype showed up just a few times. Its target is unknown. Next came a second PCR, run for roughly 6 to 11 cycles, which used a sample-barcoded 5' primer along with a J-beta primer mix. TCRdb redid the calling of the 5' RACE reads with MiXCR, one entry per CDR3 protein. The data show about 930,000 distinct CDR3 sequences, 25% to 30% seen once. This sample was shared with a second study, whose subject was T cells of mothers and their children. From that report: Each donor was one of three healthy Caucasian mothers or one of their six children.

This sequence joins TRBV4-3 and TRBJ1-2; D ambiguous. This sequence originates from a middle-aged woman in good health. Specimen: blood. CDR3 DNA: TGCGCCAGCAGCCAAGATCGAGGAGCCTTCTATGGCTACACCTTC. Amino acid sequence: CASSQDRGAFYGYTF.